The T cell receptor (beta chain) under discussion was sequenced for a study of blood T cell repertoires in COVID-19. The wider study: From T cells, B-cell-depleted T cells, or PBMCs came the material, which was cDNA or gDNA.

Authors' data handling: Amplification of reference gene primers provided the estimated nucleated cell counts. Libraries were prepared by immunoSEQ multiplex PCR; TCRdb keeps only in-frame clonotypes and omits some of them. The V and J calls and clone size are taken from that table; D and trimming were inferred from the DNA. Altogether more than 65,000 clones are present, about four fifths being singletons, with the ten largest covering about a third. Germline-derived CDR1 and CDR2 are SGHRS and YFSETQ. V was cut by 0 bases and J by 5 bases, with 9 bases left in between. The CDR3 runs 15 residues. The clonotype was recovered from a woman aged 70-85 years with acute or convalescent COVID-19. Specimen: peripheral blood. This chain uses TRBV5-1 with TRBJ1-6, with D unresolved. This CDR3 is CASSLAGRDNSPLHF. The CDR3 DNA reads as TGCGCCAGCAGCTTGGCTGGGCGGGATAATTCACCCCTCCACTTT.